A single sample gave rise to the 7 T cell receptor beta chains below, sequenced in a study of cytomegalovirus exposure and HLA in healthy donors. The PCR ran on 60 Vbeta and 13 Jbeta primers. Sequencing used immunoSEQ multiplex PCR; TCRdb keeps in-frame clones, though not all of them. This sample carries around 200,000 clones, around 77% of them seen once, and the ten largest clones take around 2%. Sequencing used PBMCs. The receptors originated from a woman under 40 in good health and CMV-seropositive.

V usage is TRBV9 and J usage is TRBJ1-1; the D is unclear. CDR3 length equals 15 residues. V lost 1 base and J lost 1, with 11 bases in between. Germline values: CDR1 SGDLS, CDR2 YYNGEE. The CDR3 loop reads CASSVIGQRNTEAFF. The CDR3 bases are TGTGCCAGCAGCGTAATTGGTCAGCGGAACACTGAAGCTTTCTTT.

To note about this clone: This same CDR3 is encoded by further DNA sequences in the sample. The chain is built from TRBV19 and TRBJ1-1; TRBD1 is a possible D gene (6 bases). Trimming pared 3 bases from V and 1 base from J, leaving 9 bases between. The CDR3 has 14 amino acids. The germline V gene encodes CDR1 LNHDA and CDR2 SQIVND (reference sequence). The CDR3 DNA reads TGTGCCAGTAGTATCAGGGGTCAGAACACTGAAGCTTTCTTT. It is translated as CASSIRGQNTEAFF.

The chain carries TRBV6-6 and TRBJ2-7, with TRBD1 as a possible D gene (5 bases). There are 12 residues in the CDR3. V was cut by 8 bases and J by 2 bases, with 10 bases left in between. CDR1 MNHNY and CDR2 SVGAGI come from the germline V gene (reference sequence). This CDR3 is CASALGPYEQYF. The CDR3 nucleotides are TGTGCCAGCGCGTTGGGGCCCTACGAGCAGTACTTC.

The chain joins TRBV27 to TRBJ2-3; D not resolved. The length of the CDR3 is 13 residues. The ends were cut back, 3 bases at V and 6 bases at J, with 10 bases in the middle. From germline, CDR1 is MNHEY and CDR2 SMNVEV (reference sequence). The CDR3: CASSFRLPDTQYF. Here the CDR3 DNA reads TGTGCCAGCAGTTTCCGTCTCCCGGATACGCAGTATTTT.

This clone has only a few counts. The V and J genes are TRBV5-4 and TRBJ1-1; TRBD1 aligns across 10 bases. Germline V gene data show CDR1 as SGHNT and CDR2 as YYREEE (reference sequence). CDR3 length equals 15 residues. V shed 5 bases, J shed 1 base, and the junction held 5 bases outside the gene matches. The CDR3 bases are TGTGCCAGCAGATCGGGACAGGGGAGGAACACTGAAGCTTTCTTT. Protein sequence: CASRSGQGRNTEAFF. The full variable domain, with the rest looked up from reference TRBV5-4 and TRBJ1-1, is ETGVTQSPTHLIKTRGQQVTLRCSSQSGHNTVSWYQQALGQGPQFIFQYYREEENGRGNFPPRFSGLQFPNYSSELNVNALELDDSALYLCASRSGQGRNTEAFFGQGTRLTVV.

This chain connects TRBV18 to TRBJ1-2; possible D gene TRBD1, 6 bases. V gave up 2 bases and J gave up 3 bases, with 13 bases separating them. CDR3 length: 15 residues. Germline lookup yields CDR1 KGHSH and CDR2 LQKENI. CDR3 nucleotides: TGTGCCAGCTCACCAATTTCACAGGGCGACTATGGCTACACCTTC. Protein: CASSPISQGDYGYTF.

The J gene is TRBJ2-1, the V gene TRBV9, with 13 bases identical to TRBD2. The CDR3 contains 14 residues. Per germline, CDR1 SGDLS and CDR2 YYNGEE. V lost 5 bases to trimming and J lost 9 bases; unmatched junction nucleotides: 5. CDR3 DNA sequence: TGTGCCAGCAGGACTAGCGGGGGGCCAGGTGAGCAGTTCTTC. Amino acids: CASRTSGGPGEQFF.